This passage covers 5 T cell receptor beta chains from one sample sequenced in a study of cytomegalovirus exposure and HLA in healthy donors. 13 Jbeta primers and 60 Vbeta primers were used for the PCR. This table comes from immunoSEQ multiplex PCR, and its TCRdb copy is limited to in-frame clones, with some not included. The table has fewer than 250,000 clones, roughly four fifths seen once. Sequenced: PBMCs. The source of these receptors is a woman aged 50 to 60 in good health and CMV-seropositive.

The CDR3 loop is CASTGQGINQPQHF. In DNA, the CDR3 is TGTGCCAGTACGGGACAGGGAATCAATCAGCCCCAGCATTTT. The chain combines TRBV2 with TRBJ1-5, with 9 nucleotides matching TRBD1. Germline V gene lookup returns CDR1 SNHLY and CDR2 FYNNEI. The CDR3 extends over 14 amino acids. With 9 bases clipped from V and 3 bases from J, the junction kept 6 bases outside the gene matches.

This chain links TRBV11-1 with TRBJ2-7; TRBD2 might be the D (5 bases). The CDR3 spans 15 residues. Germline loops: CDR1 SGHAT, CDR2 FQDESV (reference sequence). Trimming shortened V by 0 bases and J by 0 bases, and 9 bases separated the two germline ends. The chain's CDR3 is CASSLAPGLSYEQYF. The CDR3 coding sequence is TGTGCCAGCAGCTTAGCGCCCGGACTCTCCTACGAGCAGTACTTC.

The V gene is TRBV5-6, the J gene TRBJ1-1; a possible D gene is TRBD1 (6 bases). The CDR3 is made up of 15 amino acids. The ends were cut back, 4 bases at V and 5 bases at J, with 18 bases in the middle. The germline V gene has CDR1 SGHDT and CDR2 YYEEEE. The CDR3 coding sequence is TGTGCCAGCAGCAACCACCCTGGGACAACGACTGAAGCTTTCTTT. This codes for CASSNHPGTTTEAFF.

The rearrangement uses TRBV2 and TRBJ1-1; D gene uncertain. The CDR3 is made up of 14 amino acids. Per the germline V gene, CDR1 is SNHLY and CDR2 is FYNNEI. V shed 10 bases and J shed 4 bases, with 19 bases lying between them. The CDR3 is CATLRSGSGTEAFF. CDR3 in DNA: TGTGCCACCCTCCGGTCTGGATCGGGCACTGAAGCTTTCTTT.

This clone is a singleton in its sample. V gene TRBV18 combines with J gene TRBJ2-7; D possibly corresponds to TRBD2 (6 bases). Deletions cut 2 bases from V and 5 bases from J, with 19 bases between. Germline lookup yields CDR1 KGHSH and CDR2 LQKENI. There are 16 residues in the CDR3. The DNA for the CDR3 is TGTGCCAGCTCACCAGTCCAGCGGGTGGCCCCCAACGAGCAGTACTTC. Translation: CASSPVQRVAPNEQYF.